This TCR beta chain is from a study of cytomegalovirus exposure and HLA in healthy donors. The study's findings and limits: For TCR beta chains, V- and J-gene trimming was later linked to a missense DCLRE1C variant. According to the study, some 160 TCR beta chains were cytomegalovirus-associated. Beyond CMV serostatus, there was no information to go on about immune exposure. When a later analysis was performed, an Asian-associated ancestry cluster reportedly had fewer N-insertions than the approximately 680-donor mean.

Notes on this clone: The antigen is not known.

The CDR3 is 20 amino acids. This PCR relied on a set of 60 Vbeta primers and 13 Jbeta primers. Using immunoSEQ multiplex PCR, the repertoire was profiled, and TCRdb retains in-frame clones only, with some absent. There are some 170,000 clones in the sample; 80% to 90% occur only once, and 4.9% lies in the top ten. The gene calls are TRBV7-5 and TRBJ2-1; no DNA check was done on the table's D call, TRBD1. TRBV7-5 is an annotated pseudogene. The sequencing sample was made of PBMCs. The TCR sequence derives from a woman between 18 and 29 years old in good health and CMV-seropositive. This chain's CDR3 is CARSLKAETGWSDLWAEQFF. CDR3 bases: TGTGCCAGAAGCTTAAAGGCGGAAACAGGTTGGAGCGATCTCTGGGCCGAGCAGTTCTTC.